These 10 T cell receptor beta chains were sequenced from one sample in a study of beta chain features in type 1 diabetes (dated by TCRdb to 2016 to 2019). Broader findings and caveats from the paper: Type 1 diabetes patients showed a moderate but significant shortening of TCRB CDR3 length in all four CD4+ subsets.

Libraries came from the immunoSEQ multiplex PCR assay. The entire isolated RNA was reverse transcribed using the High Capacity cDNA Reverse Transcription Kit, and thus expressed TCRB transcripts were sequenced. The table was pulled from immuneACCESS by TCRdb, which kept in-frame rearrangements only. Such tables lose some clones; where checked, under half of the loss comes from unresolved V genes, and the rest has no known cause. The sample table contains roughly 14,000 clones; only one count was recorded for 65% of them. Around 0.6% of the sample goes to the ten largest clones. No antigen is known for these receptors. The sequenced sample was stem cell memory CD4+ T cells from blood. The cell subset or site label on this specimen signifies: stem cell-like memory CD4+ T cells. The source of these receptors is a woman under 30 with type 1 diabetes.

This chain connects TRBV18 to TRBJ2-4; 8 positions agree with TRBD1. The germline gives CDR1 KGHSH, CDR2 LQKENI. This CDR3 spans 17 amino acids. With V trimmed by 0 bases and J by 3 bases, 7 bases remained unmatched. CDR3 sequence: CASSPPGQGAGKNIQYF. CDR3 DNA: TGTGCCAGCTCACCACCGGGGCAGGGGGCTGGCAAAAACATTCAGTACTTC.

The rearrangement links TRBV7-2 to TRBJ2-5; D not certain. The J call is uncertain, as TRBJ2-7 better fits the DNA end. The germline V gene has CDR1 SGHTA and CDR2 FQGNSA. CDR3 size: 15 residues. DNA of the CDR3: TGTGCCAGCAGCTTAGAAAGGTTCAGGTGGAACGAGCAGTACTTC. It yields the protein CASSLERFRWNEQYF.

The CDR3 bases are TGTGCCAGCAGTGAAAGGTACGGGTACGATGAGCAGTTCTTC. Translated: CASSERYGYDEQFF. This rearrangement joins TRBV2 to TRBJ2-1, with no clear D. The V and J ends lost 2 bases and 8 bases respectively, with 13 bases between them. Germline V CDR1 and CDR2: SNHLY, FYNNEI. The CDR3 totals 14 residues.

In this sample, this clone turned up a few times. V and J are TRBV29-1 and TRBJ1-4; D is possibly TRBD1 (5 bases). The germline V gene encodes CDR1 SQVTM and CDR2 ANQGSEA. V was trimmed by 8 bases and J by 1 base, leaving 11 bases between them. The CDR3 runs to 13 residues. The CDR3 DNA reads as TGCAGCACACAGGTTTTAACTAATGAAAAACTGTTTTTT. It encodes CSTQVLTNEKLFF.

In its sample, this clone was seen once. This sequence joins TRBV18 and TRBJ1-2; 10 bases align to TRBD1. Trimming at V came to 4 bases and at J to 8 bases, leaving 4 bases not matched to a gene. The germline CDR1 and CDR2 sequences are KGHSH and LQKENI. The length of the CDR3 is 13 residues. In nucleotides, the CDR3 is TGTGCCAGCTCACAGGGACAGGGGTTCGGCTACACCTTC. The encoded protein is CASSQGQGFGYTF.

The rearrangement links TRBV11-3 to TRBJ2-2; perhaps TRBD1 as D (5 bases). V gave up 3 bases and J gave up 2 bases, with 19 bases separating them. The CDR3 is 18 amino acids. The germline V gene encodes CDR1 SGHNT and CDR2 YENEEA. CDR3 sequence: CASSLARQSRLNTGELFF. The CDR3 DNA reads TGTGCCAGCAGCTTGGCGAGACAGAGCCGATTAAACACCGGGGAGCTGTTTTTT.

The gene calls are TRBV7-2 and TRBJ2-7; no firm D call. Trimming removed 0 bases from V and 1 base from J, with 7 bases in between. This CDR3 is 14 amino acids long. Germline CDR1 reads SGHTA; CDR2 reads FQGNSA. CDR3 residues: CASSLAAPSYEQYF. The CDR3, as DNA: TGTGCCAGCAGCTTAGCAGCCCCGTCCTACGAGCAGTACTTC.

This sequence joins TRBV6-1 and TRBJ2-3; no definite D call. The CDR3 sequence is 14 residues long. Trimming removed 7 bases from V and 4 bases from J, with 15 bases in between. CDR1 is MNHNS and CDR2 is SASEGT in the germline V gene. The CDR3 nucleotides read TGTGCCAGCATAATAGATGTTTTTTCAGATACGCAGTATTTT. Residues: CASIIDVFSDTQYF.

The V call is TRBV7-8, the J call TRBJ2-3; D is unclear. Germline V gene data show CDR1 as SGHVS and CDR2 as FQNEAQ. Trimming removed 6 bases from V and 0 bases from J, with 13 bases in between. This CDR3 contains 15 residues. The CDR3 protein is CASRGLTQSTDTQYF. The CDR3 nucleotides read TGTGCCAGCAGGGGCCTAACACAAAGCACAGATACGCAGTATTTT.

To note about this clone: Sequence at one end of the junction differs from germline and may be a read error. CDR3 bases: TGTGCCAGCACCTTAGCGGGAGGGGGCAATGAGCAGTTCTTC. Encoded protein: CASTLAGGGNEQFF. The chain combines TRBV11-2 with TRBJ2-1; 11 bases align to TRBD2. CDR3 length: 14 amino acids. CDR1 is SGHAT, CDR2 FQNNGV, per germline. Combining the CDR3 with reference TRBV11-2 and TRBJ2-1 gives the whole variable domain EAGVAQSPRYKIIEKRQSVAFWCNPISGHATLYWYQQILGQGPKLLIQFQNNGVVDDSQLPKDRFSAERLKGVDSTLKIQPAKLEDSAVYLCASTLAGGGNEQFFGPGTRLTVL.